This T cell receptor beta chain stems from a study of shared clonotypes between healthy human individuals. Profiled with immunoSEQ multiplex PCR; TCRdb holds only in-frame clones, not every one. This sample carries approximately 1.4 million clones, 98% of them seen once, and the ten largest clones take 0.4% to 0.45%. About this clone: Its antigen is undetermined.

Whole-study results and caveats: Non-shared clonotypes showed lower generation probabilities than clonotypes common to all four donors.

Memory CD4+ cells were the fraction left after CD45RA+ naive selection. This sequence originates from a young man in good health. The sample comprised naive CD4+ T cells sorted from blood. Subset of the sample: CD45RA+ positively selected.

This chain's CDR3 is CASSLSTSSGRSWYNEQFF. The DNA of the CDR3 is TGTGCCAGCAGTTTATCTACGTCTAGCGGGAGAAGTTGGTACAATGAGCAGTTCTTC. The rearrangement joins TRBV28 to TRBJ2-1, with 10 bases lining up with TRBD2. V lost 1 base and J lost 4; bases outside the gene matches: 13. This CDR3 comprises 19 residues. The germline V gene encodes CDR1 MDHEN and CDR2 SYDVKM.